The 17 T cell receptor beta chains presented below share a single source sample, sequenced in a study of blood T cells in healthy people across ages (dated by TCRdb to 2015 to 2017). The library was obtained by 5' RACE. Sequencing took place on an Illumina HiSeq 2500. A second roughly 7 to 11 cycle PCR used a sample-barcoded 5' primer and a J-beta primer mix. The raw public data were reprocessed by TCRdb itself: fastp quality trimming at Q25, MiXCR clonotype calling, in-frame beta chains only. Identical CDR3 protein sequences are pooled into one entry, listed with their most common genes and DNA. This sample holds over 950,000 distinct CDR3 sequences; more than 30% were observed only once. The ten top clones hold roughly 13% of the sample. The sequencing sample was made of blood. The origin of the receptors is a man in his late teens or twenties in good health.

This clonotype came up a few times. The chain joins TRBV12-3 or TRBV12-4 to TRBJ2-7; no reliable D call. This CDR3 is 14 amino acids long. Trimming pared 1 base from V and 0 bases from J, leaving 7 bases between. CDR3 coding DNA: TGTGCCAGCAGTTTAGAGACCAGCTCCTACGAGCAGTACTTC. This translates into CASSLETSSYEQYF.

The CDR3 sequence is CASSLPGPEAFF. The CDR3 region has the DNA TGTGCCAGCAGTTTACCAGGCCCTGAAGCTTTCTTT. The chain recombines TRBV27 with TRBJ1-1; D is unclear. Germline loops: CDR1 MNHEY, CDR2 SMNVEV (reference sequence). This CDR3 spans 12 amino acids. Trimming shortened V by 2 bases and J by 6 bases, and 7 bases separated the two germline ends.

The sample holds a few counts of this clonotype. The V call is TRBV7-2, the J call TRBJ2-2; no definite D call. The germline V gene has CDR1 SGHTA and CDR2 FQGNSA. Trimming left V 1 base short and J 4 bases short, with 10 bases between. CDR3 length: 15 amino acids. CDR3 amino acids: CASSLVRQPTGELFF. The CDR3 region has the DNA TGTGCCAGCAGCTTAGTGAGACAACCCACCGGGGAGCTGTTTTTT.

CDR3 nucleotide sequence: TGTGCCAGCAGGCCAGGACAGGGGACGACCTACAATGAGCAGTTCTTC. Amino acid sequence: CASRPGQGTTYNEQFF. The chain combines TRBV28 with TRBJ2-1; 9 positions agree with TRBD1. Germline V gene sequence: CDR1 MDHEN, CDR2 SYDVKM. Trimming took 6 bases from V and 2 from J; bases not matched to a gene: 8. The length of the CDR3 is 16 residues.

This clonotype was observed a few times. The chain links TRBV20-1 to TRBJ2-2; 8 positions match TRBD1. There are 14 residues in the CDR3. Germline V gene data show CDR1 as DFQATT and CDR2 as SNEGSKA (reference sequence). The junction had 8 bases not matched to a gene; V was cut back by 5 bases and J by 6 bases. The DNA for the CDR3 is TGCAGTGCTCGAAAACCAGGGGGCCCCGGGGAGCTGTTTTTT. Translated, it gives CSARKPGGPGELFF.

This clonotype was counted a few times. The chain has TRBV12-5 and TRBJ2-3, with 10 bases aligning to TRBD2. Germline lookup yields CDR1 LGHNT and CDR2 FRNRAP. This CDR3 comprises 15 residues. V gave up 6 bases and J gave up 2 bases; unmatched junction bases: 5. CDR3 protein: CASGPGLADTDTQYF. The CDR3 region has the DNA TGTGCTAGTGGCCCCGGACTAGCGGACACAGATACGCAGTATTTT. The full variable domain, in which reference TRBV12-5 and TRBJ2-3 provide the parts outside the CDR3, is DARVTQTPRHKVTEMGQEVTMRCQPILGHNTVFWYRQTMMQGLELLAYFRNRAPLDDSGMPKDRFSAEMPDATLATLKIQPSEPRDSAVYFCASGPGLADTDTQYFGPGTRLTVL.

This clonotype showed up just a few times. The J gene is TRBJ2-1, the V gene TRBV5-4; D is possibly TRBD2 (5 bases). The CDR3 totals 13 residues. Trimming removed 2 bases at V and 9 bases at J, with 12 bases between. The germline V gene has CDR1 SGHNT and CDR2 YYREEE (reference sequence). CDR3 coding DNA: TGTGCCAGCAGCTTCGTAGAGGGTACTGAGCAGTTCTTC. The encoded protein is CASSFVEGTEQFF. Filled out from reference TRBV5-4 and TRBJ2-1, the complete variable domain reads ETGVTQSPTHLIKTRGQQVTLRCSSQSGHNTVSWYQQALGQGPQFIFQYYREEENGRGNFPPRFSGLQFPNYSSELNVNALELDDSALYLCASSFVEGTEQFFGPGTRLTVL.

The chain links TRBV6-5 to TRBJ2-1; D might be TRBD1 or TRBD2, each matching 5 bases. Germline CDR1 reads MNHEY; CDR2 reads SVGAGI. This CDR3 is 14 amino acids long. V was clipped by 0 bases and J by 10 bases, with 13 bases between them. The CDR3 DNA follows: TGTGCCAGCAGTTACTCCGTCCGGGGCGGGGAGCAGTTCTTC. This gives the protein CASSYSVRGGEQFF.

The chain employs TRBV25-1 and TRBJ1-2; TRBD1 aligns across 8 bases. CDR3 length: 13 residues. CDR1 and CDR2 (germline): MGHDK, SYGVNS. J lost 2 bases, V lost 9 bases, and 5 bases had no gene match. The CDR3 region is CASGTGHNYGYTF. The CDR3 DNA reads TGTGCCAGTGGGACAGGCCACAACTATGGCTACACCTTC.

This clonotype was observed at least ten times. The rearrangement links TRBV6-2 or TRBV6-3 to TRBJ2-3; D is possibly TRBD2 (6 bases). The CDR3 is 15 residues long. Germline V CDR1 and CDR2: MNHEY, SVGEGT. V lost 5 bases to trimming and J lost 3 bases, with 15 bases between them. The CDR3 bases are TGTGCCAGCAGTCCCCTTGCGGGGCCGACAGATACGCAGTATTTT. It yields the protein CASSPLAGPTDTQYF.

This chain joins TRBV6-1 and TRBJ2-3, with D unclear. The CDR3 totals 11 residues. Germline loops: CDR1 MNHNS, CDR2 SASEGT. The ends were cut back, 5 bases at V and 4 bases at J, with 4 bases in the middle. CDR3 loop: CASSPPDTQYF. CDR3 DNA: TGTGCCAGCAGTCCCCCAGATACGCAGTATTTT.

This clonotype was picked up a small number of times. This chain uses TRBV3-1 with TRBJ1-2; 11 nucleotides align to TRBD1. With V trimmed by 4 bases and J by 1 base, 11 bases remained unmatched. The CDR3 is 18 residues long. Germline V gene lookup returns CDR1 LGHDT and CDR2 YNNKEL (reference sequence). This CDR3 is CASSPFKDRGQDNYGYTF. CDR3 DNA sequence: TGTGCCAGCAGCCCCTTTAAGGACAGGGGGCAAGATAACTATGGCTACACCTTC.

The V and J genes are TRBV12-3 or TRBV12-4 and TRBJ1-2; 11 nucleotides line up with TRBD1. Germline trimming cut 1 base from V and 1 base from J; bases unmatched to any gene: 5. This CDR3 region has 17 residues. The CDR3 loop reads CASSLGCGTGGNYGYTF. CDR3 nucleotide sequence: TGTGCCAGCAGTTTAGGGTGTGGGACAGGGGGTAACTATGGCTACACCTTC.

The chain couples TRBV6-6 to TRBJ1-4, with TRBD1 as a possible D gene (6 bases). CDR3 length equals 15 residues. V dropped 6 bases and J dropped 0 bases, with 11 bases sitting between them. Germline CDR1 reads MNHNY; CDR2 reads SVGAGI (reference sequence). CDR3 amino acids: CASRRDTATNEKLFF. The CDR3 bases are TGTGCCAGCAGAAGGGACACTGCAACTAATGAAAAACTGTTTTTT.

This chain uses TRBV6-2 or TRBV6-3 with TRBJ2-1; no firm D call. The CDR3 has 16 residues. The V gene lost 6 bases and the J gene lost 4 bases, with 19 bases spanning the gap. The germline CDR1 and CDR2 sequences are MNHEY and SVGEGT. CDR3 residues: CASSPLKGKDYNEQFF. The CDR3 nucleotides are TGTGCCAGCAGCCCCTTGAAGGGCAAGGATTACAATGAGCAGTTCTTC.

The genes are TRBV20-1 and TRBJ1-1; no definite D call. Trimming cost V 5 bases and J 6 bases, with 10 bases left between them. Germline assignment: CDR1 DFQATT and CDR2 SNEGSKA (reference sequence). There are 11 residues in the CDR3. CDR3 bases: TGCAGTGCTCCCGGGTCCGCTGAAGCTTTCTTT. As protein: CSAPGSAEAFF.

This clonotype came up a few times. This chain joins TRBV5-1 and TRBJ2-7; TRBD1 is a possible D gene (6 bases). The CDR3 is made up of 13 amino acids. Germline CDR1 reads SGHRS; CDR2 reads YFSETQ. The ends were cut back, 5 bases at V and 3 bases at J, with 12 bases in the middle. The DNA of the CDR3 is TGCGCCAGCAGTGTTGACAGGTTCTACGAGCAGTACTTC. It is translated as CASSVDRFYEQYF. The full variable domain, with the rest looked up from reference TRBV5-1 and TRBJ2-7, is KAGVTQTPRYLIKTRGQQVTLSCSPISGHRSVSWYQQTPGQGLQFLFEYFSETQRNKGNFPGRFSGRQFSNSRSEMNVSTLELGDSALYLCASSVDRFYEQYFGPGTRLTVT.